Shown below are 16 T cell receptor beta chains from a single sample sequenced in a study of siplizumab effects on memory and regulatory T cells. The protocol was immunoSEQ multiplex PCR, while the TCRdb copy is restricted to in-frame clones and leaves out a portion. Of about 50,000 clones in the sample, roughly 87% were seen once. Sequencing input: naive CD8+ T cells sorted from blood. The receptors come from a human donor in good health.

V gene TRBV4-1 combines with J gene TRBJ2-5, with 10 nucleotides matching TRBD2. CDR1 is MGHRA, CDR2 YSYEKL, per germline. The ends lost 0 bases at V and 4 bases at J; junction bases unmatched: 5. This CDR3 spans 16 amino acids. This CDR3 is CASSQEAGGPGETQYF. The CDR3 DNA reads TGCGCCAGCAGCCAAGAAGCGGGAGGGCCGGGAGAGACCCAGTACTTC.

The V gene is TRBV5-6, the J gene TRBJ2-3, with 8 bases identical to TRBD2. CDR3 length equals 15 residues. CDR1 and CDR2 from the germline V gene are SGHDT and YYEEEE. The ends lost 0 bases at V and 6 bases at J; junction bases unmatched: 6. CDR3 in amino acids: CASSLGPAGVDTQYF. As DNA, the CDR3 is TGTGCCAGCAGCTTGGGGCCAGCGGGAGTGGATACGCAGTATTTT.

CDR3 in amino acids: CASSAGTSEYEQYF. As DNA, the CDR3 is TGTGCCAGTAGCGCCGGGACTAGCGAGTACGAGCAGTACTTC. The rearrangement links TRBV19 to TRBJ2-7; 10 bases are shared with TRBD2. Germline CDR1 is LNHDA and CDR2 is SQIVND (reference sequence). This CDR3 comprises 14 residues. The V gene end was trimmed by 6 bases and the J gene end by 4 bases; junction bases not matched to a gene: 6.

This chain connects TRBV11-2 to TRBJ1-2; 8 bases match TRBD1. The CDR3 totals 16 residues. Germline CDR1 is SGHAT and CDR2 is FQNNGV. The V and J ends lost 3 bases and 4 bases, in that order; junction bases with no gene match: 10. The chain's CDR3 is CASSLDPGTGFYGYTF. The DNA of the CDR3 is TGTGCCAGCAGCTTGGACCCCGGGACAGGTTTCTATGGCTACACCTTC.

This chain connects TRBV19 to TRBJ2-7; TRBD1 matches 10 bases. Germline V gene lookup returns CDR1 LNHDA and CDR2 SQIVND (reference sequence). The CDR3 has 15 residues. The ends lost 3 bases at V and 3 bases at J; junction bases unmatched: 5. Here the CDR3 DNA reads TGTGCCAGTAGTATTGGACAGGGGGTTCGCTACGAGCAGTACTTC. Amino acids: CASSIGQGVRYEQYF.

This clone was detected a few times. This chain links TRBV4-1 with TRBJ1-5, with a possible D match to TRBD1 (6 bases). Germline CDR1 MGHRA, CDR2 YSYEKL. There are 14 residues in the CDR3. V gave up 0 bases and J gave up 6 bases, with 9 bases separating them. In DNA form, the CDR3 reads TGCGCCAGCAGCCAAGATCCGGGGGCTCAGCCCCAGCATTTT. Encoded protein: CASSQDPGAQPQHF.

In its sample, this clone was seen a few times. The J gene is TRBJ2-7, the V gene TRBV19; no clear D. Germline V gene data show CDR1 as LNHDA and CDR2 as SQIVND (reference sequence). The CDR3 extends over 13 amino acids. V lost 7 bases to trimming and J lost 6 bases, with 16 bases between them. CDR3 DNA: TGTGCCAGTAACAACGGTCAGCGAGGCGAGCAGTACTTC. This gives the protein CASNNGQRGEQYF.

The chain joins TRBV2 to TRBJ2-3, with D maybe TRBD1 (6 bases). Germline V lookup: CDR1 SNHLY, CDR2 FYNNEI. The V end lost 8 bases, the J end lost 6 bases, and 15 bases lay between the germline ends. There are 13 residues in the CDR3. In DNA, the CDR3 is TGTGCCAGCGTTACAGGGAGCTCTGATACGCAGTATTTT. This encodes CASVTGSSDTQYF.

J is TRBJ1-2 and V is TRBV29-1, with D hard to call. This CDR3 is built from 12 residues. Germline CDR1 SQVTM, CDR2 ANQGSEA. V gave up 5 bases and J gave up 8 bases, with 15 bases separating them. CDR3 in amino acids: CSVTITARGYTF. Here the CDR3 DNA reads TGCAGCGTTACCATTACCGCCCGAGGCTACACCTTC.

V gene TRBV5-5 combines with J gene TRBJ1-1; 8 nucleotides agree with TRBD1. Germline CDR1 SGHKS, CDR2 YYEKEE (reference sequence). Trimming took 5 bases from V and 3 from J; bases not matched to a gene: 6. The CDR3 covers 14 residues. In DNA, the CDR3 is TGTGCCAGCAGTTCCCGGACAGGGCACACTGAAGCTTTCTTT. This encodes CASSSRTGHTEAFF.

The rearrangement joins TRBV9 to TRBJ2-5, with D possibly matching TRBD2 (5 bases). V was pared by 3 bases and J by 1 base, with 10 bases between. The CDR3 contains 14 residues. Germline lookup yields CDR1 SGDLS and CDR2 YYNGEE. The CDR3: CASSAGSFQETQYF. CDR3 nucleotides: TGTGCCAGCAGCGCGGGGTCCTTCCAAGAGACCCAGTACTTC.

The V gene is TRBV28, the J gene TRBJ2-7, with 9 bases identical to TRBD1. The CDR3 has 13 amino acids. CDR1 and CDR2 from the germline V gene are MDHEN and SYDVKM. V lost 6 bases to trimming and J lost 4 bases; unmatched junction nucleotides: 4. The CDR3: CASRLQGAYEQYF. The CDR3 bases are TGTGCCAGCAGGCTACAGGGGGCATACGAGCAGTACTTC.

The chain is built from TRBV5-4 and TRBJ1-1; a weak D match, TRBD1 (5 bases). The CDR3 contains 15 residues. Germline V gene lookup returns CDR1 SGHNT and CDR2 YYREEE (reference sequence). V was shortened by 0 bases and J by 1 base, with 10 bases between the two germline ends. CDR3 coding DNA: TGTGCCAGCAGCTTGGCTCCAGGGAAGAACACTGAAGCTTTCTTT. Its protein product is CASSLAPGKNTEAFF.

The rearrangement links TRBV11-2 to TRBJ1-4; a possible D gene is TRBD1 (6 bases). Germline V gene sequence: CDR1 SGHAT, CDR2 FQNNGV. V was cut by 3 bases and J by 7 bases, with 21 bases left in between. The CDR3 has 17 amino acids. In DNA form, the CDR3 reads TGTGCCAGCAGCTTCTCCGACCTGAGGGGGGCGTTTGAAAAACTGTTTTTT. Translated: CASSFSDLRGAFEKLFF.

The genes are TRBV10-3 and TRBJ1-5; TRBD1 agrees at 8 bases. The germline V gene encodes CDR1 ENHRY and CDR2 SYGVKD. This CDR3 region has 15 residues. Losses at the gene ends were 1 base for V and 2 bases for J; bases not matched to a gene: 1. Written as DNA, the CDR3 is TGTGCCATCAGTGAGTTGACAGGGGGCAATCAGCCCCAGCATTTT. It yields the protein CAISELTGGNQPQHF.

The CDR3 loop reads CASSLITSGSSYEQYF. The DNA of the CDR3 is TGTGCCAGCAGCTTAATAACTAGCGGGAGCTCCTACGAGCAGTACTTC. This rearrangement joins TRBV5-6 to TRBJ2-7, with TRBD2 matching 11 bases. J gave up 0 bases and V 2 bases, and 4 bases lay outside the gene matches. CDR3 size: 16 residues. From germline, CDR1 is SGHDT and CDR2 YYEEEE.